Sequencing of this TCR beta chain was carried out in a study of graft-versus-host responses after intestinal transplantation. Study details: Recipients had multivisceral, liver-intestinal, or isolated intestinal transplants. Uniformly, recipients were administered anti-thymocyte globulin induction with subsequent tacrolimus and steroids for two to three years. Study-level findings and limits: Early after transplant, HvG clones declined as circulating GvH clones peaked. In recipient marrow, GvH clones were found, and some appeared first in ileum or blood.

The V gene end was trimmed by 6 bases and the J gene end by 4 bases; junction bases not matched to a gene: 7. This CDR3 has 14 residues. CDR1 and CDR2 (germline): MNHNY, SVGAGI (reference sequence). Intraepithelial lymphocytes and lamina propria lymphocytes were released through processing of graft tissue. Method: immunoSEQ multiplex PCR; TCRdb's copy keeps in-frame clones and lacks some. Of 2,000 to 2,500 clones listed, over 60% are singletons. A word on this clone: The antigen is not known.

This sequence joins TRBV6-6 and TRBJ2-3, with TRBD1 identical over 7 bases. The source of this sequence is a human patient who received an intestinal transplant, so some T cells may come from the graft donor. The starting material was ileum tissue, obtained 18 days after transplant. This CDR3 is CASSQGDTSDTQYF. The CDR3 DNA reads TGTGCCAGCAGCCAGGGGGATACGTCAGATACGCAGTATTTT.